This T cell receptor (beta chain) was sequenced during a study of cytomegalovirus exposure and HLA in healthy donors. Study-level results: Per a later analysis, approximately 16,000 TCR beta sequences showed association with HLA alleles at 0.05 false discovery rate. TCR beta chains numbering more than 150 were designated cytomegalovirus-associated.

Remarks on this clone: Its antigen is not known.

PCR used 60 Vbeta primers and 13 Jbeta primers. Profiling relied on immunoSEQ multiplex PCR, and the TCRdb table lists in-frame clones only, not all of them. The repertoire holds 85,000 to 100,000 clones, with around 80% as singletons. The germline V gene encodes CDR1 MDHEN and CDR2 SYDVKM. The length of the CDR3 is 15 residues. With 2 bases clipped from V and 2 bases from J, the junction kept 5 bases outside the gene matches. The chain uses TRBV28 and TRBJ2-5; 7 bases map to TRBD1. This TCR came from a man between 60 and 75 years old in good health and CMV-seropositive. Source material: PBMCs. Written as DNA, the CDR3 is TGTGCCAGCAGTTTAGAGGAGACAGGGCAAGAGACCCAGTACTTC. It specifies CASSLEETGQETQYF.